This entry is about one T cell receptor beta chain. Its target is unknown. The CDR3 is 12 amino acids. Trimming shortened V by 7 bases and J by 4 bases, and 10 bases separated the two germline ends. Germline CDR1 WNHNN, CDR2 SYGVQD (reference sequence). The data were produced by immunoSEQ multiplex PCR, yet TCRdb's version contains in-frame clones alone and is incomplete. The table has some 190,000 clones, approximately 91% seen once; the top ten hold 1.9%. This entry belongs to a study of T cell responses to AZD1222 COVID-19 vaccine. Study observations and caveats: Close to half of all spike-specific TCRs reportedly target regions of the variants that are unmutated.

Timing groups of about 4 and about 12 weeks for second doses were pooled. The chain combines TRBV10-1 with TRBJ1-2; D gene ambiguous. This clonotype was sampled from an adult who received the AZD1222 COVID-19 vaccine. The sequences come from peripheral blood, collected 28 days after the second AZD1222 dose. CDR3 bases: TGCGCCAGCATTTCAAACACCTATGGCTACACCTTC. Translation gives CASISNTYGYTF.